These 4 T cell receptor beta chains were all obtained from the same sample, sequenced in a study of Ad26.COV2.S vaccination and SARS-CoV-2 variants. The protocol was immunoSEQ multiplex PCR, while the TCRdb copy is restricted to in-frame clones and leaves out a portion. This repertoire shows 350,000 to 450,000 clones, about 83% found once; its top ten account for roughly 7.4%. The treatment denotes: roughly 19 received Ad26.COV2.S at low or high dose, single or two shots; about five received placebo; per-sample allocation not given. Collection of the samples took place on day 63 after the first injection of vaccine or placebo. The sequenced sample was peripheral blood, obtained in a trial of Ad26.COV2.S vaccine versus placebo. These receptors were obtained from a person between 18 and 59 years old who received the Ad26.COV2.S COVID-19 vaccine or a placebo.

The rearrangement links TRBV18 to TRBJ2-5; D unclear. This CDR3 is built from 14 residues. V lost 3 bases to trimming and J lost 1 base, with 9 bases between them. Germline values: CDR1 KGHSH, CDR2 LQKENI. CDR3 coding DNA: TGTGCCAGCTCACCTGGGCCAATCCAAGAGACCCAGTACTTC. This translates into CASSPGPIQETQYF. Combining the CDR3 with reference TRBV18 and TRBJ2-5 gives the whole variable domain NAGVMQNPRHLVRRRGQEARLRCSPMKGHSHVYWYRQLPEEGLKFMVYLQKENIIDESGMPKERFSAEFPKEGPSILRIQQVVRGDSAAYFCASSPGPIQETQYFGPGTRLLVL.

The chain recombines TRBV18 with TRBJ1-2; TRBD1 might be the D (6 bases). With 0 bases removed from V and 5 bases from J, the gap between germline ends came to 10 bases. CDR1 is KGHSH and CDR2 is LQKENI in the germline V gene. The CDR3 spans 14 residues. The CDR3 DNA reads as TGTGCCAGCTCACCACCGACAGGAGGATATGGCTACACCTTC. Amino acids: CASSPPTGGYGYTF.

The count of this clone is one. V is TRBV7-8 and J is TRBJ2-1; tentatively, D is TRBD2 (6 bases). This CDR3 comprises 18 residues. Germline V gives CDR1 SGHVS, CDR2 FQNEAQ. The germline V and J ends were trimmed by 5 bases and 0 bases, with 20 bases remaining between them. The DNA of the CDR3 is TGTGCCAGCAGCCTACAAATGTTAGGAGGGAGCTCCTACAATGAGCAGTTCTTC. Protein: CASSLQMLGGSSYNEQFF.

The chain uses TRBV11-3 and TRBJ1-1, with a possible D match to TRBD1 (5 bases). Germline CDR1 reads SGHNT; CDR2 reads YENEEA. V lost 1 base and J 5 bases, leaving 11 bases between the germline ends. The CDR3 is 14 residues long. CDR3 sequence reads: CASSLVGWGTEAFF. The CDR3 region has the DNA TGTGCCAGCAGCTTAGTTGGGTGGGGGACTGAAGCTTTCTTT.